This is a list of T cell receptor beta chains from one sample in a study of CD8 T cells in ankylosing spondylitis. MiXCR was run by TCRdb on the 5' RACE reads, yielding one entry per CDR3 protein. The data hold about 150,000 distinct CDR3 sequences, with under 45% observed a single time. The sequenced sample was synovial fluid, either unsorted or a sorted T cell fraction (not recorded which). These TCRs come from a male donor with ankylosing spondylitis. The CDR3 runs from the conserved cysteine through the conserved F or W. The D gene is left open where the match is weak. Not all rows give a size; the values are once, few, many and, for expanded clones, a class.

clone_size d_call j_call v_call cdr3_length cdr3_nt cdr3_aa
few - TRBJ2-5 TRBV5-1 15 TGCGCCAGCAGCTTCCGCTTCGTCAGGAGGGAGACCCAGTACTTC CASSFRFVRRETQYF
- - TRBJ2-3 TRBV5-1 16 TGCGCCAGCAGCTTGGCCTCAGGGATGTTCACAGATACGCAGTATTTT CASSLASGMFTDTQYF
- - TRBJ2-1 TRBV7-9 11 TGTGCCAGCGCAGTTCCTGTTGAGCAGTTCTTC CASAVPVEQFF
- - TRBJ2-2 TRBV6-5 16 TGTGCCAGCAGTTACCACAAGGGCCGTTTTGGCGGGGAGCTGTTTTTT CASSYHKGRFGGELFF
few TRBD2 TRBJ2-5 TRBV29-1 16 TGCAGCGTTGAAGAAGTGGGGGGGGGTTCTCAAGAGACCCAGTACTTC CSVEEVGGGSQETQYF
few TRBD2 TRBJ2-3 TRBV12-3/TRBV12-4 14 TGTGCCAGCAGCGGACTAGCGGGAGATGAGACGCAGTATTTT CASSGLAGDETQYF
few - TRBJ1-4 TRBV9 15 TGTGCCAGCAGCGTAGTAGGTACAGAAGGTGAAAAACTGTTTTTT CASSVVGTEGEKLFF
- - TRBJ1-1 TRBV6-6 12 TGTGCCAGCAGTTACTCGATATTTGAAGCTTTCTTT CASSYSIFEAFF
few - TRBJ1-5 TRBV6-1 15 TGTGCCAGCAGTGAACTTGCGGCTAGCAATCAGCCCCAGCATTTT CASSELAASNQPQHF
many TRBD2 TRBJ2-7 TRBV9 16 TGTGCCAGCAGCGAAACTAGCGGGGGGACCTCCTACGAGCAGTACTTC CASSETSGGTSYEQYF
few - TRBJ2-1 TRBV29-1 15 TGCAGCGTTGAAGGAGGAAGGGTATCTTACAATGAGCAGTTCTTC CSVEGGRVSYNEQFF
- - TRBJ2-3 TRBV7-9 16 TGTGCCAGCAGCTACCGGAGAGCGGACAGCAGCCATACGCAGTATTTT CASSYRRADSSHTQYF
- - TRBJ1-6 TRBV7-2 12 TGTGCCAGCAGCTTAGGCGATTCACCCCTCCACTTT CASSLGDSPLHF
few - TRBJ2-7 TRBV20-1 14 TGCAGTGCTGGCGGACAACGGTCGTCCTACGAGCAGTACTTC CSAGGQRSSYEQYF
- TRBD2 TRBJ2-3 TRBV13 17 TGTGCCAGCAGCTTAGTGGGTAGCGGGAGACGCACAGATACGCAGTATTTT CASSLVGSGRRTDTQYF
few TRBD1 TRBJ1-1 TRBV5-8 15 TGTGCCAGCAGCTTCCAGGGACAGGGGGGTCCTGAAGCTTTCTTT CASSFQGQGGPEAFF
- - TRBJ2-7 TRBV7-9 16 TGTGCCAGCAGCTTAGTATGGCGGTCGGTTCCTTACGAGCAGTACTTC CASSLVWRSVPYEQYF
few - TRBJ1-6 TRBV4-3 16 TGCGCCAGCAGGCCAACCAGGTGGGGGCCGAATTCACCCCTCCACTTT CASRPTRWGPNSPLHF
few TRBD1 TRBJ1-1 TRBV4-1 14 TGCGCCAGCAGCCTTCCGGGACAGTACACTGAAGCTTTCTTT CASSLPGQYTEAFF
- TRBD1 TRBJ2-7 TRBV28 16 TGTGCCAGCAGTGAACCTAAGGACAGGGATGGATACGAGCAGTACTTC CASSEPKDRDGYEQYF
- - TRBJ1-2 TRBV18 16 TGTGCCAGCTCCGGCCCGATGGGGCTCGCTAACTATGGCTACACCTTC CASSGPMGLANYGYTF
- TRBD2 TRBJ2-7 TRBV7-9 16 TGTGCCAGCAGCCCCCCGGGACTAGCGGGATGGTACGAGCAGTACTTC CASSPPGLAGWYEQYF
few - TRBJ2-7 TRBV12-3/TRBV12-4 13 TGTGCCAGTAAGCTCAGGGGAGAGTACGAGCAGTACTTC CASKLRGEYEQYF
- - TRBJ2-1 TRBV4-2 15 TGTGCCAGCAGCCAAGATAAGAAGGGTTTGAATGAGCAGTTCTTC CASSQDKKGLNEQFF
- - TRBJ2-1 TRBV12-3/TRBV12-4 14 TGTGCCAGCAGCCCGCGGGGCCTAGACAATGAGCAGTTCTTC CASSPRGLDNEQFF
- TRBD1 TRBJ2-7 TRBV5-1 16 TGCGCCAGCAGCTTGGGGGACAGGCTCCCCATCCCTGGGCAGTACTTC CASSLGDRLPIPGQYF
few TRBD1 TRBJ1-2 TRBV12-3/TRBV12-4 13 TGTGCCAGCAGTCTGACAGGGGACTATGGCTACACCTTC CASSLTGDYGYTF
- - TRBJ2-2 TRBV25-1 13 TGTGCCAGCAGTGAATGGGGGAACGGGGAGCTGTTTTTT CASSEWGNGELFF
- - TRBJ1-3 TRBV19 15 TGTGCCAGTAGTCCTCAAGGGGCTCTTGGAAACACCATATATTTT CASSPQGALGNTIYF
few - TRBJ2-2 TRBV20-1 14 TGCAGTGCTAGCGGCAGCTCGAACACCGGGGAGCTGTTTTTT CSASGSSNTGELFF
few - TRBJ2-5 TRBV7-3 14 TGTGCCAGCAGCTTAAGGGGGAACCAAGAGACCCAGTACTTC CASSLRGNQETQYF
few TRBD1 TRBJ2-6 TRBV11-2 18 TGTGCCAGCAGATCCCACAGGGGGCCTCTCTCTGGGGCCAACGTCCTGACTTTC CASRSHRGPLSGANVLTF
many TRBD1 TRBJ1-5 TRBV27 15 TGTGCCAGCAGTTTTAACACAGGGGGAGGCCAGCCCCAGCATTTT CASSFNTGGGQPQHF
- - TRBJ1-2 TRBV7-4 18 TGTGCCAGCAGCTTACCAAGCCGAGTCGACCGAGCTAACTATGGCTACACCTTC CASSLPSRVDRANYGYTF
- - TRBJ2-1 TRBV12-3/TRBV12-4 15 TGTGCCAGCAGTTTAGAGCTAGCGAAATACAATGAGCAGTTCTTC CASSLELAKYNEQFF
- - TRBJ2-1 TRBV24-1 13 TGTGCCACCAGCGCCGGCTCCTACAATGAGCAGTTCTTC CATSAGSYNEQFF
many TRBD2 TRBJ2-1 TRBV29-1 17 TGCAGCGTTGAAGAGCTGGCGGGAGGGCCACGGGACAATGAGCAGTTCTTC CSVEELAGGPRDNEQFF
- - TRBJ2-1 TRBV5-8 14 TGTGCCAGCAGCCTGACCGTCTCCTACAATGAGCAGTTCTTC CASSLTVSYNEQFF
once - TRBJ2-1 TRBV4-3 18 TGCGCCAGCAGCCAAGGTATCCCGAGGGCCGACATGGACAATGAGCAGTTCTTC CASSQGIPRADMDNEQFF
- - TRBJ2-3 TRBV7-9 17 TGTGCCAGCAGCCCCCAGTCTGAGGGGGTAAGGACAGATACGCAGTATTTT CASSPQSEGVRTDTQYF
- - TRBJ2-1 TRBV2 14 TGTGCCACCCTAAGTTTTAGCTCCTACAATGAGCAGTTCTTC CATLSFSSYNEQFF
few - TRBJ1-4 TRBV10-3 15 TGTGCCGTAAAGACAGGACTTGCAACTAATGAAAAACTGTTTTTT CAVKTGLATNEKLFF
many TRBD1 TRBJ2-2 TRBV6-2/TRBV6-3 16 TGTGCCAGCAGTAACGGACAGGAACCGAACACCGGGGAGCTGTTTTTT CASSNGQEPNTGELFF
- - TRBJ2-4 TRBV4-2 17 TGTGCCAGCAGCCAAGATGGGGTGTGGCTAGCCAAAAACATTCAGTACTTC CASSQDGVWLAKNIQYF
few - TRBJ2-1 TRBV5-1 14 TGCGCCAGCAGCTACGACAGAAACAACAATGAGCAGTTCTTC CASSYDRNNNEQFF
- - TRBJ1-2 TRBV4-1 15 TGCGGGGCACGGCGCGATCCTCGTTCTAACTATGGCTACACCTTC CGARRDPRSNYGYTF
- - TRBJ2-7 TRBV6-1 15 TGTGCCAGCAGGAGAGCCCCCCCTCTCCTCTACGAGCAGTACTTC CASRRAPPLLYEQYF
few - TRBJ2-7 TRBV7-9 15 TGTGCCAGCAGCTCCGCGGGACCACAGGGTGACGAGCAGTACTTC CASSSAGPQGDEQYF
- - TRBJ1-1 TRBV4-1 10 TGCGCCAGCAGCCGAGTTGAAGCTTTCTTT CASSRVEAFF
many - TRBJ2-1 TRBV11-1 14 TGTGCCAGCAGCTTAGTACTATCAAGGAATGAGCAGTTCTTC CASSLVLSRNEQFF
- - TRBJ2-7 TRBV29-1 13 TGCAGCGTGGAAGGGACGTACTCCTACGAGCAGTACTTC CSVEGTYSYEQYF
few - TRBJ2-2 TRBV7-3 15 TGTGCCAGCAGCTCCGGGACTTCGAACACCGGGGAGCTGTTTTTT CASSSGTSNTGELFF
- - TRBJ2-3 TRBV12-3/TRBV12-4 15 TGTGCCAGCAGTACCTCAGGTGGAAGCACAGATACGCAGTATTTT CASSTSGGSTDTQYF
- TRBD2 TRBJ2-2 TRBV6-2/TRBV6-3 17 TGTGCCAGCAGCCTCCGGGAGGAGGGTCCCTCCCACGGGGAGCTGTTTTTT CASSLREEGPSHGELFF
few - TRBJ2-7 TRBV5-6 14 TGTGCCAGCAGCTCTTCGGTAGCCCCCTACGAGCAGTACTTC CASSSSVAPYEQYF
many TRBD2 TRBJ2-3 TRBV4-2 15 TGTGCCAGCAGCCAAGATCGGGGGGGCCCAGATACGCAGTATTTT CASSQDRGGPDTQYF
- TRBD2 TRBJ2-3 TRBV29-1 20 TGCAGCGTTGAAGATCTCGCGACTAGCGGGGGATACCCTAGCACAGATACGCAGTATTTT CSVEDLATSGGYPSTDTQYF